Described below is a single T cell receptor (beta chain) sequence and its context. Produced via immunoSEQ multiplex PCR; TCRdb's table is partial and in-frame only. Here the sample spans around 160,000 clones, 65% to 90% being singletons. There are 13 residues in the CDR3. V was clipped by 8 bases and J by 5 bases, with 13 bases between them. Germline loops: CDR1 LNHDA, CDR2 SQIVND (reference sequence). These data belong to a study of blood T cell repertoires in COVID-19. The sequence was obtained from a man in his 60s with acute or convalescent COVID-19. V gene TRBV19 combines with J gene TRBJ1-5; D call uncertain. The material sequenced was peripheral blood. Here the CDR3 DNA reads TGTGCCAGTCCCCACGGCGGTGATCAGCCCCAGCATTTT. Protein: CASPHGGDQPQHF.